The next 21 T cell receptor beta chains were all read from a single sample in a study of T cells in Graves' hyperthyroidism and ophthalmopathy. Amplification of TCR beta CDR3 regions used RNA as the template. HTBI primers drove first-round RT-PCR of the TCR CDR3. MiXCR was run by TCRdb on the multiplex PCR reads, yielding one entry per CDR3 protein. The table lists approximately 490,000 distinct CDR3 sequences, 20% to 25% of them singletons. The sample taken for sequencing was blood. These receptors were taken from a woman in her 70s with Graves' ophthalmopathy.

This clonotype has a count of ten or more. The chain is built from TRBV7-2 and TRBJ2-1, with D unclear. Germline V gives CDR1 SGHTA, CDR2 FQGNSA. This CDR3 has 15 amino acids. With 1 base removed from V and 2 bases from J, the gap between germline ends came to 9 bases. The CDR3 is CASSLVPGTYNEQFF. Written as DNA, the CDR3 is TGTGCCAGCAGCTTAGTGCCGGGTACCTACAATGAGCAGTTCTTC.

This chain joins TRBV7-6 and TRBJ1-1; D uncertain. Trimming shortened V by 3 bases and J by 3 bases, and 11 bases separated the two germline ends. CDR1 is SGHVS, CDR2 FNYEAQ, per germline. The CDR3 is 14 amino acids. CDR3 sequence (DNA): TGTGCCAGCAGCTTTGAGCCCACGGACACTGAAGCTTTCTTT. Its translation is CASSFEPTDTEAFF.

This clonotype appeared many times. The rearrangement links TRBV2 to TRBJ2-5, with D uncertain. Trimming took off 3 bases at V and 5 bases at J, with 16 bases between the two ends. The CDR3 consists of 15 residues. Germline assignment: CDR1 SNHLY and CDR2 FYNNEI. CDR3 in DNA: TGTGCCAGCAGTGATGTAGTGGGGTTTCTGGAGACCCAGTACTTC. Translated: CASSDVVGFLETQYF.

This clonotype was observed many times. This chain joins TRBV11-2 and TRBJ2-5; maybe TRBD2 (6 bases). V lost 8 bases to trimming and J lost 1 base, with 11 bases between them. This CDR3 has 13 residues. Germline CDR1 SGHAT, CDR2 FQNNGV. CDR3 protein: CASGGTLQETQYF. The DNA for the CDR3 is TGTGCCAGCGGCGGGACCCTCCAAGAGACCCAGTACTTC. The full variable domain, completed using reference TRBV11-2 and TRBJ2-5, is EAGVAQSPRYKIIEKRQSVAFWCNPISGHATLYWYQQILGQGPKLLIQFQNNGVVDDSQLPKDRFSAERLKGVDSTLKIQPAKLEDSAVYLCASGGTLQETQYFGPGTRLLVL.

This clonotype was counted between two and nine times. The CDR3 loop is CASSMTSGAEERETQYF. In nucleotides, the CDR3 is TGTGCCAGTAGCATGACTAGCGGGGCCGAGGAGCGAGAGACCCAGTACTTC. The rearrangement links TRBV19 to TRBJ2-5, with 11 bases matching TRBD2. The germline V gene encodes CDR1 LNHDA and CDR2 SQIVND (reference sequence). After removal of 6 bases from V and 4 bases from J, the junction contained 13 bases not matched to a gene. There are 17 residues in the CDR3. Filled out from reference TRBV19 and TRBJ2-5, the complete variable domain reads DGGITQSPKYLFRKEGQNVTLSCEQNLNHDAMYWYRQDPGQGLRLIYYSQIVNDFQKGDIAEGYSVSREKKESFPLTVTSAQKNPTAFYLCASSMTSGAEERETQYFGPGTRLLVL.

This clonotype was counted a few times. This chain links TRBV10-2 with TRBJ2-2; 7 bases are shared with TRBD2. The CDR3 consists of 13 residues. CDR1 and CDR2 (germline): WSHSY, SAAADI. The J segment lost 6 bases and the V segment lost 5 bases, leaving 3 bases of the junction unmatched. In DNA, the CDR3 is TGCGCCAGCAGTTGGAGCGGGGCCGGGGAGCTGTTTTTT. It specifies CASSWSGAGELFF.

This clonotype was counted a few times. This chain links TRBV27 with TRBJ2-3, with D possibly being TRBD1 (6 bases). CDR1 is MNHEY and CDR2 is SMNVEV in the germline V gene (reference sequence). Deletions cut 8 bases from V and 6 bases from J, with 21 bases between. CDR3 length equals 15 residues. In DNA form, the CDR3 reads TGTGCCAGCTCCTCCAGGGGAAACGGTGCGGATACGCAGTATTTT. Encoded protein: CASSSRGNGADTQYF.

The V gene is TRBV24-1, the J gene TRBJ1-2; TRBD1 matches at 9 bases. The V gene's germline CDR1 is KGHDR and CDR2 SFDVKD. The junction had 13 bases not matched to a gene; V was cut back by 7 bases and J by 5 bases. The CDR3 loop spans 16 amino acids. CDR3 in amino acids: CATRSRQGGTGYGYTF. As DNA, the CDR3 is TGTGCCACCAGGTCGAGACAGGGGGGTACTGGGTATGGCTACACCTTC.

The V gene is TRBV28, the J gene TRBJ2-7; the D gene is possibly TRBD2 (5 bases). Germline lookup yields CDR1 MDHEN and CDR2 SYDVKM. The germline V and J ends were trimmed by 5 bases and 3 bases, with 17 bases remaining between them. This CDR3 contains 15 residues. DNA for the CDR3: TGTGCCAGCAGTCCTCTATGGCTAGCCGGCTACGAGCAGTACTTC. Amino acids: CASSPLWLAGYEQYF.

This clonotype was observed a few times. V and J are TRBV29-1 and TRBJ2-1; D call uncertain. Trimming removed 6 bases at V and 2 bases at J, with 14 bases between. The CDR3 has 14 residues. CDR1 SQVTM and CDR2 ANQGSEA come from the germline V gene. The CDR3 coding sequence is TGCAGCGTACCTCTCGTACCGGCCTACAATGAGCAGTTCTTC. It encodes CSVPLVPAYNEQFF.

The rearrangement uses TRBV12-3 or TRBV12-4 and TRBJ2-3, with D uncertain. V lost 3 bases to trimming and J lost 2 bases, with 12 bases between them. CDR3 length: 15 residues. The CDR3 DNA reads as TGTGCCAGCAGTTTTGAAACGGAATTCACAGATACGCAGTATTTT. Protein sequence: CASSFETEFTDTQYF.

The CDR3 loop is CASSRDGRSTDTQYF. In DNA, the CDR3 is TGCGCCAGCAGCAGGGATGGACGAAGCACAGATACGCAGTATTTT. The J gene is TRBJ2-3, the V gene TRBV5-1; D not resolved. The CDR3 runs to 15 residues. V was trimmed by 4 bases and J by 0 bases, leaving 12 bases between them. Germline V gene data show CDR1 as SGHRS and CDR2 as YFSETQ.

The J gene is TRBJ1-3, the V gene TRBV10-3; no definite D call. V lost 2 bases and J lost 2, with 1 base in between. The CDR3 extends over 12 amino acids. CDR1 and CDR2 from the germline V gene are ENHRY and SYGVKD. CDR3 in amino acids: CAISETGNTIYF. The CDR3 bases are TGTGCCATCAGTGAGACTGGAAACACCATATATTTT.

The genes are TRBV7-9 and TRBJ1-1, with D maybe TRBD1 (5 bases). Germline CDR1 is SEHNR and CDR2 is FQNEAQ (reference sequence). Trimming removed 1 base at V and 4 bases at J, with 16 bases between. CDR3 size: 16 residues. This CDR3 reads CASSLVGGQGATEAFF. The CDR3 nucleotides are TGTGCCAGCAGCTTAGTGGGTGGGCAGGGAGCCACTGAAGCTTTCTTT.

This clonotype came up a few times. The DNA of the CDR3 is TGTGCCCACGGAAAGGCGAGTGGCTACACCTTC. This sequence encodes CAHGKASGYTF. The chain recombines TRBV5-4 with TRBJ1-2, with D unclear. This CDR3 comprises 11 residues. Germline lookup yields CDR1 SGHNT and CDR2 YYREEE (reference sequence). Trimming took off 10 bases at V and 7 bases at J, with 14 bases between the two ends.

This clonotype was found a few times. This chain connects TRBV3-1 to TRBJ2-1, with D possibly being TRBD1 (5 bases). The V and J ends lost 1 base and 10 bases respectively, with 11 bases between them. This CDR3 contains 13 residues. The germline V gene has CDR1 LGHDT and CDR2 YNNKEL (reference sequence). The CDR3 loop reads CASSQATGGEQFF. The DNA of the CDR3 is TGTGCCAGCAGCCAAGCCACAGGCGGCGAGCAGTTCTTC.

At least ten counts were recorded for this clonotype. The V call is TRBV2, the J call TRBJ2-1; 12 bases agree with TRBD1. Germline V gene sequence: CDR1 SNHLY, CDR2 FYNNEI. This CDR3 comprises 17 residues. The V gene end was trimmed by 6 bases and the J gene end by 0 bases; junction bases not matched to a gene: 6. The DNA of the CDR3 is TGTGCCAGCAGGGGACAGGGGGCGACCTCCTCCTACAATGAGCAGTTCTTC. Residues: CASRGQGATSSYNEQFF.

This clonotype was picked up many times. This sequence joins TRBV28 and TRBJ2-5; TRBD2 matches 10 bases. J was trimmed by 5 bases and V by 4 bases; bases with no gene match: 10. The CDR3 runs to 16 residues. Germline V CDR1 and CDR2: MDHEN, SYDVKM. CDR3 sequence reads: CASSCELAGIRETQYF. CDR3 sequence (DNA): TGTGCCAGCAGTTGTGAACTAGCGGGGATCAGGGAGACCCAGTACTTC.

V and J are TRBV12-3 or TRBV12-4 and TRBJ2-4; 8 bases agree with TRBD1. V was clipped by 6 bases and J by 0 bases; unmatched bases: 4. There are 15 residues in the CDR3. The CDR3 DNA is TGTGCCAGCAGCCCGGACAGGGTAGCCAAAAACATTCAGTACTTC. The encoded protein is CASSPDRVAKNIQYF.

V gene TRBV20-1 combines with J gene TRBJ2-7; D ambiguous. V gave up 1 base and J gave up 0 bases, with 10 bases separating them. The CDR3 spans 14 residues. Germline V lookup: CDR1 DFQATT, CDR2 SNEGSKA (reference sequence). CDR3 DNA: TGCAGTGCTAGAGGTCACGGAGACTCCTACGAGCAGTACTTC. Translating gives CSARGHGDSYEQYF.

V is TRBV4-3 and J is TRBJ2-7; TRBD1 or TRBD2 may be the D gene (5 bases each). Germline V gene sequence: CDR1 LGHNA, CDR2 YSLEER. CDR3 size: 19 residues. The germline V and J ends were trimmed by 4 bases and 0 bases, with 25 bases remaining between them. The CDR3 DNA follows: TGCGCCAGCAGCCGAGATGAGAATCGGGGTGGGGACCACTCCTACGAGCAGTACTTC. It encodes CASSRDENRGGDHSYEQYF.